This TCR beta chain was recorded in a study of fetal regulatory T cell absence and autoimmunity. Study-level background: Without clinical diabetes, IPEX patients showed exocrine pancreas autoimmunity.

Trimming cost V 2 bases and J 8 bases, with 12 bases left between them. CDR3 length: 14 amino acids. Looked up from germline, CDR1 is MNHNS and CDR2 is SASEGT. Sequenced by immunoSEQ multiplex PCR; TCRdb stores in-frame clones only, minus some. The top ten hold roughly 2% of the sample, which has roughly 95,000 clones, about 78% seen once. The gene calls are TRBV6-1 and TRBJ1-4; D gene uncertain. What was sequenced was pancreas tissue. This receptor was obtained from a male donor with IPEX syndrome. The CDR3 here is CASSELGRGEKLFF. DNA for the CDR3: TGTGCCAGCAGTGAATTGGGGAGAGGGGAAAAACTGTTTTTT.